This is a list of T cell receptor beta chains from one sample in a study of response to subunit inactivated influenza vaccine. Using its own MiXCR run on the RT-PCR reads, TCRdb lists one record per CDR3 protein. Of 800,000 or so distinct CDR3 sequences listed, around 20% are singletons. Specimen: PBMCs from blood, collected roughly 5 days after vaccination. These receptor sequences come from a man aged 45-65 years who received an inactivated influenza vaccine. CDR3s include the opening cysteine and the closing phenylalanine or tryptophan. The D gene is left open where the match is weak.

j_call: TRBJ2-3; d_call: NA; v_call: TRBV7-3; cdr3_aa: CASSLSLRDTQYF
j_call: TRBJ2-1; d_call: TRBD1; v_call: TRBV5-1; cdr3_aa: CASALTGARNEQFF
j_call: TRBJ2-3; d_call: NA; v_call: TRBV12-3/TRBV12-4; cdr3_aa: CASSLELGGGTDTQYF
j_call: TRBJ2-2; d_call: NA; v_call: TRBV25-1; cdr3_aa: CASSDPSSAGELFF
j_call: TRBJ2-3; d_call: TRBD2; v_call: TRBV27; cdr3_aa: CASSFLAGGDTQYF
j_call: TRBJ2-7; d_call: TRBD1; v_call: TRBV6-6; cdr3_aa: CASSKGQSDRYF
j_call: TRBJ2-3; d_call: NA; v_call: TRBV6-5; cdr3_aa: CASSYFFTDTQYF
j_call: TRBJ2-1; d_call: NA; v_call: TRBV20-1; cdr3_aa: CSAGPLNFYNEQFF
j_call: TRBJ1-1; d_call: NA; v_call: TRBV5-1; cdr3_aa: CASSLSGSEAFF
j_call: TRBJ2-1; d_call: NA; v_call: TRBV5-1; cdr3_aa: CASSLEGGGTYNEQFF
j_call: TRBJ2-5; d_call: NA; v_call: TRBV10-3; cdr3_aa: CATRVGGSETQYF
j_call: TRBJ2-1; d_call: NA; v_call: TRBV6-1; cdr3_aa: CASSERETYNEQFF
j_call: TRBJ2-7; d_call: NA; v_call: TRBV6-5; cdr3_aa: CASSYDPFRDHYEQYF
j_call: TRBJ2-5; d_call: NA; v_call: TRBV12-3/TRBV12-4; cdr3_aa: CASSPDGAGETQYF
j_call: TRBJ2-2; d_call: NA; v_call: TRBV7-2; cdr3_aa: CASSPEVNTGELFF
j_call: TRBJ2-5; d_call: NA; v_call: TRBV5-1; cdr3_aa: CASSPGPEETHYF
j_call: TRBJ1-2; d_call: NA; v_call: TRBV12-3/TRBV12-4; cdr3_aa: CASKPGTAREINYGYTF
j_call: TRBJ1-2; d_call: NA; v_call: TRBV20-1; cdr3_aa: CSAREWTPADYGYTF
j_call: TRBJ2-7; d_call: TRBD2; v_call: TRBV20-1; cdr3_aa: CSAREAGAYEQYF
j_call: TRBJ2-3; d_call: NA; v_call: TRBV27; cdr3_aa: CASSLRGTSRTDTQYF
j_call: TRBJ2-1; d_call: TRBD2; v_call: TRBV27; cdr3_aa: CASTVYGGSSYNEQFF
j_call: TRBJ2-3; d_call: NA; v_call: TRBV29-1; cdr3_aa: CSDKGGYGTDTQYF
j_call: TRBJ1-6; d_call: TRBD1; v_call: TRBV10-3; cdr3_aa: CAISDGNRGSSPLHF
j_call: TRBJ2-5; d_call: NA; v_call: TRBV20-1; cdr3_aa: CSAPKTGWYQETQYF
j_call: TRBJ2-3; d_call: NA; v_call: TRBV28; cdr3_aa: CASSSQTVSTDTQYF
j_call: TRBJ2-3; d_call: NA; v_call: TRBV29-1; cdr3_aa: CSVEFPGRPTDTQYF
j_call: TRBJ2-7; d_call: NA; v_call: TRBV3-1; cdr3_aa: CASSQDSDSYEQYF
j_call: TRBJ2-3; d_call: NA; v_call: TRBV6-5; cdr3_aa: CASSYREADTQYF
j_call: TRBJ2-2; d_call: NA; v_call: TRBV7-2; cdr3_aa: CASSFTSGQPGELFF
j_call: TRBJ2-3; d_call: TRBD2; v_call: TRBV9; cdr3_aa: CASSVGVAGGPVDTQYF
j_call: TRBJ2-3; d_call: NA; v_call: TRBV11-2; cdr3_aa: CASSLLGFADTQYF
j_call: TRBJ2-5; d_call: NA; v_call: TRBV12-3/TRBV12-4; cdr3_aa: CASSLVRGGETQYF
j_call: TRBJ1-5; d_call: NA; v_call: TRBV29-1; cdr3_aa: CSVAGNNQPQHF
j_call: TRBJ1-5; d_call: NA; v_call: TRBV20-1; cdr3_aa: CSAAERGNQPQHF
j_call: TRBJ2-7; d_call: NA; v_call: TRBV12-3/TRBV12-4; cdr3_aa: CASSPRDGPGKYF
j_call: TRBJ2-5; d_call: NA; v_call: TRBV11-2; cdr3_aa: CASSLGTMNETQYF
j_call: TRBJ2-1; d_call: TRBD2; v_call: TRBV10-1; cdr3_aa: CASSELRGAYNEQFF